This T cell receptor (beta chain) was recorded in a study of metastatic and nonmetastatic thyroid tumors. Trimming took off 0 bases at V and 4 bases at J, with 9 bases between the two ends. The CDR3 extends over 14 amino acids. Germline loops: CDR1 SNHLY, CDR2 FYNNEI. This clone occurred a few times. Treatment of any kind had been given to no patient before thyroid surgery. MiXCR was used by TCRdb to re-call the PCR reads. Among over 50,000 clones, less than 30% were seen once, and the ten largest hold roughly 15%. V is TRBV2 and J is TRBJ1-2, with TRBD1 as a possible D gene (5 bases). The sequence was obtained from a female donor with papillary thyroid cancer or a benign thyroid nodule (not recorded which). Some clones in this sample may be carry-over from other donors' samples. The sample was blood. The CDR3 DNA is TGTGCCAGCAGTGAAGCAGCGGGGCTCTATGGCTACACCTTC. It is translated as CASSEAAGLYGYTF.